This T cell receptor beta chain was documented in a study of blood T cell repertoires in COVID-19 (dated by TCRdb to the early 2020s). For the study in its entirety: Collaborator samples came from the United States, Italy and Spain and covered acute and convalescent phases of COVID-19. The material from the prospective study consisted of cDNA or gDNA derived from T cells, B-cell-depleted T cells, or PBMCs. Deeply sampled blood TCRbeta repertoires from subjects exposed to, actively infected with, or recovered from COVID-19 were included in the dataset. The repertoires were released in a freely available public database meant as a resource for research on the immune response to SARS-CoV-2. The samples were drawn from two sources: the first 160 participants of the ongoing ImmuneRACE study, and 950 to 1,500 subjects contributed by 6 global collaborators. A de-identified subject ID, COVID-19 status, age in years and sex were almost always included in the sample metadata. Where available, HLA class I and class II types were obtained from metadata supplied by the sample provider rather than from assay-based typing.

Each collaborating institution followed its own protocols to collect whole blood in K2EDTA tubes. Collaborator samples were shipped for TCRbeta analysis as frozen whole blood, isolated PBMCs, or DNA extracted from either sample type. The immunoSEQ Assay, a bias-controlled multiplex PCR, was used to amplify TCRbeta CDR3 regions from genomic DNA. In the source study's methods: Within the assay, amplification of reference gene primers was used to estimate how many nucleated cells each sample contained. Sequence reads were collapsed and filtered to measure the absolute abundance of every unique TCRbeta CDR3 rearrangement. For each sample, productive Simpson clonality was calculated by taking the square root of Simpson's diversity index across productive rearrangements. Not all clones reach the TCRdb copy of this immuneACCESS table, which keeps in-frame sequences only. Checked studies attribute under half of the gap to unresolved V genes and leave the rest unexplained. V and J calls and clone size are as listed in that table; D and trimming were resolved from the DNA. This sample comprises roughly 64,000 clones, approximately 86% of them detected only once. The top ten hold about 1.1% of the sample.

From the cysteine through the phenylalanine, the CDR3 covers 12 amino acids. CDR3 DNA is the only sequence kept; it has 36 bases, read in frame from the first base. Via the germline V gene, CDR1 is MGHDK and CDR2 SYGVNS. Relative to germline, V is 4 bases shorter and J is 5 bases shorter, with 8 bases between their ends. Study-level results and caveats: Clinical and demographic metadata were provided uncurated, with the amount varying by source and participant.

A remark on this clone: This receptor's antigen is unknown. It has no much larger one-base neighbor in the sample; base qualities were not kept.

This sequence was found in a man aged 40-49 years with acute or convalescent COVID-19. This chain joins TRBV25-1 to TRBJ1-2; the D gene assignment is ambiguous. Input material: peripheral blood. This receptor carries the CDR3 CASSGSSYGYTF. Here is the DNA: TGTGCCAGCAGTGGATCGAGTTATGGCTACACCTTC.